This T cell receptor beta chain was profiled in a study of blood T cell repertoires in COVID-19. Study context: Sites in the United States, Italy and Spain provided acute and convalescent COVID-19 samples. The cDNA or gDNA used as material had been derived from T cells, B-cell-depleted T cells, or PBMCs.

The CDR3 has 13 residues. V lost 4 bases and J lost 3; bases outside the gene matches: 2. Germline CDR1 and CDR2: SGHTS and YDEGEE. Original data processing: Counts of nucleated cells, estimated from reference gene primer amplification, were obtained. Produced via immunoSEQ multiplex PCR; TCRdb's table is partial and in-frame only. The DNA was the basis for D and trimming; V, J and clone size are from that table. The sample lists fewer than 200,000 clones, 87% seen once, with 20% to 25% in the top ten. This receptor was identified in a man aged 60 to 69 with active or convalescent COVID-19. Specimen: peripheral blood. J is TRBJ1-2 and V is TRBV5-8, with 8 positions matching TRBD1. The CDR3 bases are TGTGCCAGCAGCCTGGACAGGGACTATGGCTACACCTTC. It codes for CASSLDRDYGYTF.